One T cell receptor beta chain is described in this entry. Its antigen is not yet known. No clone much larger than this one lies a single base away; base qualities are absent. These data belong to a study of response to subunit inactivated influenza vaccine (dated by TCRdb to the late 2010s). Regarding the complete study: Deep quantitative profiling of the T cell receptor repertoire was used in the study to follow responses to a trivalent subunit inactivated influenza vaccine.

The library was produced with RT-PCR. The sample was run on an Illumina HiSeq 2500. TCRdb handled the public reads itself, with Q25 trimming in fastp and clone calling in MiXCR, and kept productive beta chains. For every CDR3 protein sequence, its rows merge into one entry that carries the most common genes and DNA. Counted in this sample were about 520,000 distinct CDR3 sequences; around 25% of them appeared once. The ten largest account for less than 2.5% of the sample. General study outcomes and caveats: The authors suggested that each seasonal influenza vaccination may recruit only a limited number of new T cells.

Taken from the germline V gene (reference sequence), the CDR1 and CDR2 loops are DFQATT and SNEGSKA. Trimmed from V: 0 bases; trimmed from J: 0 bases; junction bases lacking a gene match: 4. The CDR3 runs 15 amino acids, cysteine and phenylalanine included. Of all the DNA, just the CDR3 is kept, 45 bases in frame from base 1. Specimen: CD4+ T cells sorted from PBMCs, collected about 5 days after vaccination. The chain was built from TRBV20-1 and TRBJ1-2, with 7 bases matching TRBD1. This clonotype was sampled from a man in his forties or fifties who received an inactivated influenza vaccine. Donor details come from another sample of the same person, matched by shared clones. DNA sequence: TGCAGTGCTAGAGATGTCAGGGGGACTAACTATGGCTACACCTTC. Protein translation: CSARDVRGTNYGYTF.